Listed here are 21 T cell receptor beta chains from one sample, sequenced in a study of blood T cell repertoires in COVID-19. TCRdb keeps only in-frame clones here, not all; method: immunoSEQ multiplex PCR. The sample holds 350,000 or so clones, roughly nine tenths seen once. The source material was peripheral blood. The receptors were sampled from a woman aged 60-75 years with COVID-19, enrolled during active disease.

The chain couples TRBV7-2 to TRBJ2-5, with D tentatively TRBD2 (5 bases). Germline loops: CDR1 SGHTA, CDR2 FQGNSA. V lost 5 bases, J lost 5 bases, and 15 bases lay in between. CDR3 size: 14 residues. The CDR3 coding sequence is TGTGCCAGCAGCGGGCGGACCCAGCGGGAGACCCAGTACTTC. It is translated as CASSGRTQRETQYF.

The V and J genes are TRBV4-1 and TRBJ1-2; 9 bases map to TRBD1. The CDR3 has 16 amino acids. With 6 bases clipped from V and 0 bases from J, the junction kept 8 bases outside the gene matches. Germline-derived CDR1 and CDR2 are MGHRA and YSYEKL. The DNA of the CDR3 is TGCGCCAGCAGGCGGGACAGGGTGGCGGCTAACTATGGCTACACCTTC. Its translation is CASRRDRVAANYGYTF.

The chain couples TRBV19 to TRBJ2-1, with TRBD2 matching 8 bases. This CDR3 is 13 amino acids long. The V gene's germline CDR1 is LNHDA and CDR2 SQIVND (reference sequence). J gave up 6 bases and V 8 bases, and 6 bases lay outside the gene matches. CDR3 sequence reads: CASGTSVSNEQFF. The CDR3 DNA reads TGTGCCAGTGGGACTAGTGTCTCCAATGAGCAGTTCTTC.

There are a few counts of this clone. The chain uses TRBV7-3 and TRBJ1-5, with D possibly being TRBD1 (5 bases). Trimming removed 2 bases from V and 1 base from J, with 6 bases in between. From germline, CDR1 is SGHTA and CDR2 FQGTGA. This CDR3 has 14 amino acids. The CDR3, as DNA: TGTGCCAGCAGCTTAGCAGGGAGCAATCAGCCCCAGCATTTT. Its translation is CASSLAGSNQPQHF.

The chain has TRBV7-3 and TRBJ1-2; the match to TRBD1 covers 7 bases. The CDR3 extends over 17 amino acids. Per germline, CDR1 SGHTA and CDR2 FQGTGA. V shed 3 bases, J shed 5 bases, and the junction held 15 bases outside the gene matches. CDR3 amino acids: CASSFLSGTEGDYGYTF. The DNA for the CDR3 is TGTGCCAGCAGCTTTCTATCCGGGACAGAAGGGGATTATGGCTACACCTTC.

This clone was counted once. The chain combines TRBV19 with TRBJ1-2; 7 nucleotides agree with TRBD1. The germline V gene has CDR1 LNHDA and CDR2 SQIVND (reference sequence). V shed 10 bases and J 2 bases; nucleotides not matched to a gene: 7. The CDR3 runs 13 residues. CDR3 DNA sequence: TGTGCCACCAACAGGGGAATCAACTATGGCTACACCTTC. Amino acids: CATNRGINYGYTF.

The chain couples TRBV7-2 to TRBJ2-2; 13 nucleotides match TRBD2. The CDR3 has 18 residues. After removal of 5 bases from V and 2 bases from J, the junction contained 8 bases not matched to a gene. The germline V gene has CDR1 SGHTA and CDR2 FQGNSA. CDR3 protein: CASSRKLAGGPNTGELFF. The CDR3 DNA reads as TGTGCCAGCAGCCGGAAACTAGCGGGGGGGCCAAACACCGGGGAGCTGTTTTTT.

V usage is TRBV2 and J usage is TRBJ2-7; 9 bases fit TRBD1. This CDR3 has 14 residues. The V and J ends lost 5 bases and 5 bases, in that order; junction bases with no gene match: 7. CDR1 is SNHLY, CDR2 FYNNEI, per germline. CDR3 loop: CASSRRDRDNEQYF. CDR3 sequence (DNA): TGTGCCAGCAGTCGGCGGGACAGGGACAACGAGCAGTACTTC.

This chain links TRBV7-9 with TRBJ1-2; 7 nucleotides line up with TRBD1. V dropped 5 bases and J dropped 2; count of bases not matched to a gene: 5. The CDR3 loop spans 14 amino acids. CDR1 and CDR2 from the germline V gene are SEHNR and FQNEAQ (reference sequence). The CDR3 DNA sequence: TGTGCCAGCAGCCCCGGACAGGAGAACTATGGCTACACCTTC. This sequence encodes CASSPGQENYGYTF.

This chain joins TRBV5-1 and TRBJ2-7; D ambiguous. The CDR3 consists of 15 residues. Germline assignment: CDR1 SGHRS and CDR2 YFSETQ. Trimming pared 0 bases from V and 9 bases from J, leaving 19 bases between. The CDR3 region is CASSLEVPGQMGQYF. In DNA, the CDR3 is TGCGCCAGCAGCTTGGAGGTCCCAGGTCAAATGGGGCAGTACTTC.

The V gene is TRBV6-5, the J gene TRBJ1-6; TRBD1 matches at 9 bases. The germline V gene has CDR1 MNHEY and CDR2 SVGAGI. V was clipped by 4 bases and J by 9 bases; unmatched bases: 4. CDR3 length equals 14 residues. The chain's CDR3 is CASSFGTGRSPLHF. Written as DNA, the CDR3 is TGTGCCAGCAGTTTCGGGACAGGGCGTTCACCCCTCCACTTT.

The chain joins TRBV7-2 to TRBJ1-5; TRBD1 is a possible D gene (5 bases). The CDR3 length is 15 residues. In germline, CDR1 is SGHTA, CDR2 FQGNSA. Trimming removed 2 bases from V and 7 bases from J, with 15 bases in between. The CDR3 is CASSLFWQGGQPQHF. CDR3 DNA sequence: TGTGCCAGCAGCTTATTTTGGCAGGGAGGACAGCCCCAGCATTTT.

The chain is built from TRBV6-6 and TRBJ2-7; the match to TRBD1 covers 11 bases. J lost 4 bases, V lost 2 bases, and 1 base had no gene match. Germline-derived CDR1 and CDR2 are MNHNY and SVGAGI (reference sequence). CDR3 length equals 14 residues. CDR3 residues: CASSYGTGGYEQYF. The CDR3, as DNA: TGTGCCAGCAGTTACGGGACAGGGGGGTACGAGCAGTACTTC.

The sample holds one count of this clone. The sample has other DNA sequences that encode this CDR3 too. The rearrangement joins TRBV6-5 to TRBJ1-5, with D unresolved. V was cut by 0 bases and J by 7 bases, with 7 bases left in between. The CDR3 extends over 13 amino acids. From germline, CDR1 is MNHEY and CDR2 SVGAGI. CDR3 protein: CASSYSRGQPQHF. The DNA of the CDR3 is TGTGCCAGCAGTTACTCGAGAGGCCAGCCCCAGCATTTT.

The chain links TRBV11-2 to TRBJ2-5, with a tentative D call TRBD1 (7 bases). V was clipped by 5 bases and J by 1 base, with 17 bases between them. This CDR3 spans 16 amino acids. Per the germline V gene, CDR1 is SGHAT and CDR2 is FQNNGV. The CDR3 here is CASSRNNRGGQETQYF. CDR3 coding DNA: TGTGCCAGCAGCCGGAACAACAGGGGAGGCCAAGAGACCCAGTACTTC.

The chain uses TRBV5-1 and TRBJ2-5, with 12 bases aligning to TRBD2. The CDR3 runs 16 residues. From germline, CDR1 is SGHRS and CDR2 YFSETQ. After removal of 1 base from V and 4 bases from J, the junction contained 5 bases not matched to a gene. The CDR3 bases are TGCGCCAGCAGCTTGTTAGGACTAGCGGGGTTAGAGACCCAGTACTTC. It codes for CASSLLGLAGLETQYF.

The chain employs TRBV28 and TRBJ1-4; TRBD1 matches at 11 bases. CDR3 length: 16 amino acids. The V gene's germline CDR1 is MDHEN and CDR2 SYDVKM. V lost 4 bases, J lost 8 bases, and 9 bases stayed unmatched. The CDR3 DNA is TGTGCCAGCAGTTCCGGACAGGGGGCAGAAGGGGAAAAACTGTTTTTT. Its translation is CASSSGQGAEGEKLFF.

The CDR3 nucleotides are TGTGCCAGCTCACCACTAGACTGGCCCAATGAAAAACTGTTTTTT. It is translated as CASSPLDWPNEKLFF. The chain links TRBV18 to TRBJ1-4; D call uncertain. CDR3 size: 15 residues. Germline lookup yields CDR1 KGHSH and CDR2 LQKENI. V gave up 1 base and J gave up 5 bases, with 11 bases separating them.

This clone occurred once. V is TRBV7-3 and J is TRBJ2-5, with D possibly TRBD2 on 6 matching bases. Per germline, CDR1 SGHTA and CDR2 FQGTGA. The CDR3 spans 13 residues. Deletions cut 3 bases from V and 3 bases from J, with 8 bases between. Here the CDR3 DNA reads TGTGCCAGCAGCTTGGGGGGAAAAGAGACCCAGTACTTC. Amino acids: CASSLGGKETQYF.

This rearrangement joins TRBV19 to TRBJ1-4; tentative D call: TRBD1 (5 bases). Germline V lookup: CDR1 LNHDA, CDR2 SQIVND (reference sequence). This CDR3 contains 15 residues. Trimming took 3 bases from V and 4 from J, leaving 12 bases between them. CDR3 DNA: TGTGCCAGTAGTATTTCTGGGGCCATTAATGAAAAACTGTTTTTT. Amino acids: CASSISGAINEKLFF. Looking up the rest from reference TRBV19 and TRBJ1-4 gives the full variable domain: DGGITQSPKYLFRKEGQNVTLSCEQNLNHDAMYWYRQDPGQGLRLIYYSQIVNDFQKGDIAEGYSVSREKKESFPLTVTSAQKNPTAFYLCASSISGAINEKLFFGSGTQLSVL.

The chain uses TRBV19 and TRBJ2-4, with 9 bases aligning to TRBD1. Germline V gene data show CDR1 as LNHDA and CDR2 as SQIVND (reference sequence). The V and J ends lost 6 bases and 6 bases, in that order; junction bases with no gene match: 9. The CDR3 spans 15 residues. In DNA form, the CDR3 reads TGTGCCAGTAGGGACAGGGGTTCCCAAGGAAACATTCAGTACTTC. Encoded protein: CASRDRGSQGNIQYF.